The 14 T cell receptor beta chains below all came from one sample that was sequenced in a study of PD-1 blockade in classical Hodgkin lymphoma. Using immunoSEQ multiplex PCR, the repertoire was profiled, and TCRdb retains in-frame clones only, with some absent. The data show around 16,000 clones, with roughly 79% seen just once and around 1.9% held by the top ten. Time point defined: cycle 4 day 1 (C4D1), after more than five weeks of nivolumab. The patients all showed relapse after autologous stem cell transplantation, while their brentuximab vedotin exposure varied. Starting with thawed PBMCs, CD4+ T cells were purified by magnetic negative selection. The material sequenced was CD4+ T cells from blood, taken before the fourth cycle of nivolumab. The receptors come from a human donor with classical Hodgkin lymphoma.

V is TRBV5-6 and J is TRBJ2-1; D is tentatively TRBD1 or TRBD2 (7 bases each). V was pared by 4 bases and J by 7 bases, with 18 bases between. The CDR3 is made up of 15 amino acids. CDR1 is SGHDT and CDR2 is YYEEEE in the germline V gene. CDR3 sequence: CASSGRDSGTNEQFF. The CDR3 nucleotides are TGTGCCAGCAGCGGCCGGGACAGCGGGACGAATGAGCAGTTCTTC.

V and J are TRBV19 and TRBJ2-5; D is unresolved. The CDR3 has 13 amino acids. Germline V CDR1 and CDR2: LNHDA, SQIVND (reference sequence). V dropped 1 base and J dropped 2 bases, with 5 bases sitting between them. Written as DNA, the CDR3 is TGTGCCAGTAGTATAGGAGTGCAAGAGACCCAGTACTTC. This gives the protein CASSIGVQETQYF.

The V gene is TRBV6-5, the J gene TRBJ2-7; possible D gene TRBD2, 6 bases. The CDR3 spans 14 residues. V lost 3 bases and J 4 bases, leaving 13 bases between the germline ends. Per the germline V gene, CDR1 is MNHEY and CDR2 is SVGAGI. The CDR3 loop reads CASSYLIGGYEQYF. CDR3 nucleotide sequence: TGTGCCAGCAGTTATCTAATCGGGGGATACGAGCAGTACTTC.

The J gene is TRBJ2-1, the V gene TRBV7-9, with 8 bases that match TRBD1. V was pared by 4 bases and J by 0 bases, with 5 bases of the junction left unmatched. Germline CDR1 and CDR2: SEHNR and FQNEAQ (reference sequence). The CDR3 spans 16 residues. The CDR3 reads CASSSTGVGSYNEQFF. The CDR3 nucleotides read TGTGCCAGCAGCTCGACAGGGGTAGGCTCCTACAATGAGCAGTTCTTC.

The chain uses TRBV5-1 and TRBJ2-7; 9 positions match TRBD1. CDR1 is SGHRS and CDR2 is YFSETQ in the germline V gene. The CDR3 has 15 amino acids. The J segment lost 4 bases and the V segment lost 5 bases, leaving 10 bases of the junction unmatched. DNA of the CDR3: TGCGCCAGCAGATCCGGACAGGGGAGGCCATACGAGCAGTACTTC. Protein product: CASRSGQGRPYEQYF.

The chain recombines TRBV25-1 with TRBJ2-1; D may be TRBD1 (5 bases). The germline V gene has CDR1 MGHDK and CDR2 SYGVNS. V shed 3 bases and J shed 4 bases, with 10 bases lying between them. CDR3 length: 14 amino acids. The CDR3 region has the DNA TGTGCCAGCAGTGACCCTGACAGATACAATGAGCAGTTCTTC. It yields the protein CASSDPDRYNEQFF.

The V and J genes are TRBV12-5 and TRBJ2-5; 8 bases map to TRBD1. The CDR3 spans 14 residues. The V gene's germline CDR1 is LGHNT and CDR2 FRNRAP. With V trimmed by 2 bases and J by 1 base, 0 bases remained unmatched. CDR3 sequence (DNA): TGTGCTAGTGGTTTGACAGGGGGCCAAGAGACCCAGTACTTC. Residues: CASGLTGGQETQYF.

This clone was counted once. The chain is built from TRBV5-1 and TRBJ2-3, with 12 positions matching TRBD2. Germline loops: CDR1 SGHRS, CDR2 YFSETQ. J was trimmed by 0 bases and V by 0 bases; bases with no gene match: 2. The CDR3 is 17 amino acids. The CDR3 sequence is CASSLGGLAGSTDTQYF. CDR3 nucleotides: TGCGCCAGCAGCTTGGGAGGACTAGCGGGGAGCACAGATACGCAGTATTTT.

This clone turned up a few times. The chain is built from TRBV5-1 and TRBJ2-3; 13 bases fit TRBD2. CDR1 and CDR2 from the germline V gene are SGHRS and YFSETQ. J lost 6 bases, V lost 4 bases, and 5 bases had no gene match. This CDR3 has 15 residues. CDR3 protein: CASSILAGGPDTQYF. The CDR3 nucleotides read TGCGCCAGCAGCATACTAGCGGGAGGGCCCGATACGCAGTATTTT.

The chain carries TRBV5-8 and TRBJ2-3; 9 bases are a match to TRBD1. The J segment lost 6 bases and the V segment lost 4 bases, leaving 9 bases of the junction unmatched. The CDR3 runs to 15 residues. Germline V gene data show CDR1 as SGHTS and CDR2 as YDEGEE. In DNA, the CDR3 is TGTGCCAGCAGCGCGGGACAGGGCCTGTGGGATACGCAGTATTTT. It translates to CASSAGQGLWDTQYF.

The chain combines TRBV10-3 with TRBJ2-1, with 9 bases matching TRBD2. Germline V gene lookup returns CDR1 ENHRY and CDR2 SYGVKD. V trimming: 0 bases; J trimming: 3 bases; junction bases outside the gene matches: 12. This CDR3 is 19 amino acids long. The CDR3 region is CAISESGDSGSADYNEQFF. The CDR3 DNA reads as TGTGCCATCAGTGAGTCGGGGGATAGCGGGAGTGCTGACTACAATGAGCAGTTCTTC.

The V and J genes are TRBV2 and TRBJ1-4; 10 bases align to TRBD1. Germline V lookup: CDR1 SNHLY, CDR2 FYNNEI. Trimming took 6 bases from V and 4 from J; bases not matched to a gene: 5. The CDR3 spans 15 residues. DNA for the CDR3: TGTGCCAGCAGGACGACAGGGGGCCTTAATGAAAAACTGTTTTTT. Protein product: CASRTTGGLNEKLFF. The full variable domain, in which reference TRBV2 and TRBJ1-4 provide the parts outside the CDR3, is EPEVTQTPSHQVTQMGQEVILRCVPISNHLYFYWYRQILGQKVEFLVSFYNNEISEKSEIFDDQFSVERPDGSNFTLKIRSTKLEDSAMYFCASRTTGGLNEKLFFGSGTQLSVL.

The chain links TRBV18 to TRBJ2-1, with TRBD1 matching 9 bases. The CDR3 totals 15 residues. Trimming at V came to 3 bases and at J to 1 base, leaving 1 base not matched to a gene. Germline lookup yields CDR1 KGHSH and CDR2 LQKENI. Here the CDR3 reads CASSPTGGSYNEQFF. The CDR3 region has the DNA TGTGCCAGCTCACCGACAGGGGGATCCTACAATGAGCAGTTCTTC.

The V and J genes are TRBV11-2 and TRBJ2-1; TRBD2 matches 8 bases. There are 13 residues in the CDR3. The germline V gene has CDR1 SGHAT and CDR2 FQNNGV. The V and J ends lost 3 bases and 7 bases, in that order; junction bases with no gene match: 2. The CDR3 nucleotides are TGTGCCAGCAGCTTGTCTAGCGGGAATGAGCAGTTCTTC. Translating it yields CASSLSSGNEQFF. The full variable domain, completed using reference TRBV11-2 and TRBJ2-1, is EAGVAQSPRYKIIEKRQSVAFWCNPISGHATLYWYQQILGQGPKLLIQFQNNGVVDDSQLPKDRFSAERLKGVDSTLKIQPAKLEDSAVYLCASSLSSGNEQFFGPGTRLTVL.